This T cell receptor (beta chain) appears in the sequencing data of a study of blood T cells in healthy people across ages. Trimming took 4 bases from V and 0 from J, leaving 6 bases between them. CDR3 length equals 14 residues. Germline CDR1 and CDR2: LGHNA and YSLEER. With a J-beta primer mix and a sample-barcoded 5' primer, a second PCR ran 7 to 11 cycles. MiXCR was run by TCRdb on the 5' RACE reads, yielding one entry per CDR3 protein. The sample has approximately 800,000 distinct CDR3 sequences; approximately 25% are singletons. The data were also submitted as part of a second study, on T cells of mothers and their children. That publication notes: The study recruited a few healthy Caucasian mothers and their six children as donors. In each mother, TCR beta CDR3 reads exceeded 8.5 million; in each child, they numbered several million. Normalized overlap was always slightly, never significantly, higher in related than unrelated mother-child pairs. The authors identified no persistent microchimeric T cell clones.

The receptor was derived from a boy between 10 and 17 years old in good health. The V and J genes are TRBV4-3 and TRBJ1-4; D is undetermined. The sequenced sample was blood. The CDR3 sequence: CASSPRPTNEKLFF. The CDR3 nucleotides read TGCGCCAGCAGCCCTCGGCCAACTAATGAAAAACTGTTTTTT.